These T cell receptor beta chains were read from a single sample in a study of CD8 T cells in ankylosing spondylitis. TCRdb independently ran MiXCR on the 5' RACE reads; one entry per CDR3 protein. The table has about 130,000 distinct CDR3 sequences, around 15% seen once. Sequencing was performed on blood, either unsorted or a sorted T cell fraction (not recorded which). The receptors derive from a female donor with ankylosing spondylitis or in good health (not recorded which). CDR3s include the opening cysteine and the closing phenylalanine or tryptophan. Each record gives: D gene, clone size, V gene, J gene, CDR3 protein, CDR3 DNA. The D gene is left open where the match is weak. Clone size is stated in some rows and not others, as once, few, many or a class when expanded.

D: TRBD1; size: .; V: TRBV2; J: TRBJ1-6; CDR3: CASSETPRTGRSPLHF; DNA: TGTGCCAGCAGTGAAACCCCAAGGACAGGGCGGTCACCCCTCCACTTT
D: TRBD1; size: many; V: TRBV20-1; J: TRBJ1-4; CDR3: CSAWTGPGEKLFF; DNA: TGCAGTGCTTGGACAGGACCCGGGGAAAAACTGTTTTTT
D: TRBD2; size: few; V: TRBV5-1; J: TRBJ2-3; CDR3: CASETGLAGRSTQYF; DNA: TGCGCCAGCGAAACGGGACTAGCGGGCCGGAGTACGCAGTATTTT
D: .; size: few; V: TRBV5-5; J: TRBJ2-5; CDR3: CASSFAETQYF; DNA: TGTGCCAGCAGCTTTGCCGAGACCCAGTACTTC
D: .; size: many; V: TRBV7-2; J: TRBJ1-4; CDR3: CASSPGAANEKLFF; DNA: TGTGCCAGCAGCCCAGGGGCTGCTAATGAAAAACTGTTTTTT
D: TRBD2; size: few; V: TRBV4-3; J: TRBJ2-7; CDR3: CASSQVAGARTYEQYF; DNA: TGCGCCAGCAGCCAAGTAGCGGGGGCTAGAACCTACGAGCAGTACTTC
D: .; size: many; V: TRBV12-3/TRBV12-4; J: TRBJ1-1; CDR3: CASSPERTPLNTEAFF; DNA: TGTGCCAGCAGTCCCGAGAGGACACCCCTGAACACTGAAGCTTTCTTT
D: TRBD2; size: .; V: TRBV27; J: TRBJ2-1; CDR3: CASKGAGGVNEQFF; DNA: TGTGCCAGCAAAGGCGCGGGGGGGGTCAATGAGCAGTTCTTC
D: .; size: .; V: TRBV12-3/TRBV12-4; J: TRBJ2-7; CDR3: CASSILRTDEQYF; DNA: TGTGCCAGCAGCATCTTGAGGACGGACGAGCAGTACTTC
D: TRBD1; size: few; V: TRBV12-3/TRBV12-4; J: TRBJ1-2; CDR3: CASRPIDRGLIRGYGYTF; DNA: TGTGCCAGCAGACCTATAGACAGGGGGCTGATAAGGGGATATGGCTACACCTTC
D: TRBD1; size: few; V: TRBV4-1; J: TRBJ2-4; CDR3: CASSQDIAGGKNIQYF; DNA: TGCGCCAGCAGCCAAGATATCGCAGGGGGTAAAAACATTCAGTACTTC
D: .; size: few; V: TRBV5-1; J: TRBJ1-4; CDR3: CASSQGSSEKLFF; DNA: TGCGCCAGCAGCCAGGGGAGCAGTGAAAAACTGTTTTTT
D: .; size: many; V: TRBV11-2; J: TRBJ1-1; CDR3: CASSLDQYLNTEAFF; DNA: TGTGCCAGCAGCTTAGATCAGTATTTGAACACTGAAGCTTTCTTT
D: TRBD1; size: once; V: TRBV7-9; J: TRBJ2-7; CDR3: CASSQRQGTIHEQYF; DNA: TGTGCCAGCAGCCAACGACAGGGTACCATCCACGAGCAGTACTTC
D: TRBD2; size: .; V: TRBV4-2; J: TRBJ2-3; CDR3: CASSQDERGASTDTQYF; DNA: TGTGCCAGCAGCCAAGATGAGCGGGGGGCGAGCACAGATACGCAGTATTTT
D: .; size: few; V: TRBV20-1; J: TRBJ2-5; CDR3: CSANHQETQYF; DNA: TGCAGTGCTAACCACCAAGAGACCCAGTACTTC
D: TRBD1; size: .; V: TRBV5-1; J: TRBJ1-1; CDR3: CASSPGQGVIAEAFF; DNA: TGCGCCAGCAGCCCGGGACAGGGGGTAATAGCTGAAGCTTTCTTT
D: TRBD2; size: .; V: TRBV25-1; J: TRBJ2-2; CDR3: CASSEPLRGSMGGELFF; DNA: TGTGCCAGCAGTGAGCCCCTTCGCGGGAGTATGGGCGGGGAGCTGTTTTTT
D: .; size: many; V: TRBV3-1; J: TRBJ1-5; CDR3: CASSQGTGQPQHF; DNA: TGTGCCAGCAGCCAAGGGACGGGACAGCCCCAGCATTTT
D: .; size: many; V: TRBV5-1; J: TRBJ2-7; CDR3: CASSLEGGTSYEQYF; DNA: TGCGCCAGCAGCTTGGAAGGGGGAACCTCCTACGAGCAGTACTTC
D: .; size: many; V: TRBV20-1; J: TRBJ2-1; CDR3: CSARRGVSDEQFF; DNA: TGCAGTGCCAGACGTGGGGTGTCGGATGAGCAGTTCTTC
D: .; size: many; V: TRBV20-1; J: TRBJ2-7; CDR3: CSARRSNYEQYF; DNA: TGCAGTGCTAGAAGAAGCAACTACGAGCAGTACTTC
D: .; size: many; V: TRBV12-3/TRBV12-4; J: TRBJ2-7; CDR3: CASKDQNHEQYF; DNA: TGTGCCAGCAAAGACCAGAACCACGAGCAGTACTTC
D: .; size: many; V: TRBV11-1; J: TRBJ2-5; CDR3: CASSFERETQYF; DNA: TGTGCCAGCAGCTTCGAAAGAGAGACCCAGTACTTC
D: .; size: many; V: TRBV6-2/TRBV6-3; J: TRBJ2-3; CDR3: CASTPGTGVDTQYF; DNA: TGTGCCAGCACCCCGGGGACCGGCGTAGATACGCAGTATTTT
D: .; size: .; V: TRBV6-6; J: TRBJ2-1; CDR3: CASTRDSYNEQFF; DNA: TGTGCCAGCACCCGGGACTCCTACAATGAGCAGTTCTTC
D: TRBD1; size: few; V: TRBV7-9; J: TRBJ1-2; CDR3: CASSRGQGKGYTF; DNA: TGTGCCAGCAGCCGGGGACAGGGTAAAGGCTACACCTTC
D: TRBD1; size: few; V: TRBV6-1; J: TRBJ1-2; CDR3: CASSDPGTGGRGYTF; DNA: TGTGCCAGCAGTGACCCCGGGACAGGGGGCCGTGGCTACACCTTC
D: .; size: few; V: TRBV12-3/TRBV12-4; J: TRBJ2-7; CDR3: CASSLVGTYEQYF; DNA: TGTGCCAGCAGTTTAGTCGGAACCTACGAGCAGTACTTC
D: .; size: .; V: TRBV2; J: TRBJ2-1; CDR3: CASKSRDNEQFF; DNA: TGTGCCAGCAAATCCCGGGACAATGAGCAGTTCTTC
D: TRBD1; size: few; V: TRBV7-3; J: TRBJ2-1; CDR3: CASSLEGAANEQFF; DNA: TGTGCCAGCAGCTTAGAGGGGGCTGCCAATGAGCAGTTCTTC
D: .; size: .; V: TRBV5-1; J: TRBJ2-3; CDR3: CASSPGTVPDTQYF; DNA: TGCGCCAGCAGCCCCGGGACGGTCCCAGATACGCAGTATTTT
D: TRBD1; size: many; V: TRBV29-1; J: TRBJ2-5; CDR3: CSVKDREETQYF; DNA: TGCAGCGTTAAGGACAGGGAGGAGACCCAGTACTTC
D: .; size: many; V: TRBV7-2; J: TRBJ2-2; CDR3: CASSLAGAGELFF; DNA: TGTGCCAGCAGCTTAGCCGGGGCCGGGGAGCTGTTTTTT
D: .; size: few; V: TRBV5-1; J: TRBJ2-2; CDR3: CASSWGTTGELFF; DNA: TGCGCCAGCAGCTGGGGGACCACCGGGGAGCTGTTTTTT
D: .; size: many; V: TRBV12-3/TRBV12-4; J: TRBJ1-5; CDR3: CASSPDRFNQPQHF; DNA: TGTGCCAGCAGTCCAGACAGATTCAATCAGCCCCAGCATTTT
D: .; size: .; V: TRBV4-1; J: TRBJ2-1; CDR3: CASSQGGYSPYSYNEQFF; DNA: TGCGCCAGCAGCCAAGGAGGTTACTCTCCGTACTCCTACAATGAGCAGTTCTTC
D: .; size: .; V: TRBV6-6; J: TRBJ1-6; CDR3: CASSPREASPLHF; DNA: TGTGCCAGCAGTCCCCGGGAGGCCTCGCCCCTCCACTTT
D: TRBD1; size: few; V: TRBV7-2; J: TRBJ2-3; CDR3: CASSYTGTVADTQYF; DNA: TGTGCCAGCAGCTACACGGGGACAGTAGCAGATACGCAGTATTTT
D: .; size: few; V: TRBV28; J: TRBJ2-7; CDR3: CASSPHRGKGEQYF; DNA: TGTGCCAGCAGCCCGCACCGGGGTAAGGGAGAGCAGTACTTC
D: .; size: many; V: TRBV3-1; J: TRBJ1-5; CDR3: CASGLGDQPQHF; DNA: TGTGCCAGTGGGTTGGGGGATCAGCCCCAGCATTTT
D: .; size: many; V: TRBV20-1; J: TRBJ1-1; CDR3: CSASLEALRNTEAFF; DNA: TGCAGTGCTAGCTTAGAAGCCCTGAGGAACACTGAAGCTTTCTTT
D: .; size: few; V: TRBV7-2; J: TRBJ2-7; CDR3: CASSFSGVGSYEQYF; DNA: TGTGCCAGCAGCTTTTCGGGAGTCGGGTCCTACGAGCAGTACTTC
D: TRBD2; size: .; V: TRBV18; J: TRBJ2-1; CDR3: CASSRPGLAGYNEQFF; DNA: TGTGCCAGCTCAAGACCGGGACTAGCGGGCTACAATGAGCAGTTCTTC
D: .; size: few; V: TRBV3-1; J: TRBJ2-3; CDR3: CASSQAGAHTDTQYF; DNA: TGTGCCAGCAGCCAAGCGGGGGCCCACACAGATACGCAGTATTTT
D: .; size: many; V: TRBV20-1; J: TRBJ2-4; CDR3: CSARKVVAKNIQYF; DNA: TGCAGTGCTAGAAAGGTGGTAGCCAAAAACATTCAGTACTTC
D: .; size: .; V: TRBV7-2; J: TRBJ1-2; CDR3: CASSWGSAVNYGYTF; DNA: TGTGCCAGCTCCTGGGGGTCGGCAGTTAACTATGGCTACACCTTC
D: TRBD1; size: few; V: TRBV6-2/TRBV6-3; J: TRBJ2-7; CDR3: CASRPRDRFYEQYF; DNA: TGTGCCAGCAGGCCCCGGGACAGATTCTACGAGCAGTACTTC
D: TRBD2; size: many; V: TRBV6-1; J: TRBJ2-3; CDR3: CASIEREGLYTQYF; DNA: TGTGCCAGCATCGAGCGGGAGGGGCTTTATACGCAGTATTTT
D: TRBD1; size: few; V: TRBV12-3/TRBV12-4; J: TRBJ1-2; CDR3: CASTTGADGYTF; DNA: TGTGCCAGCACCACAGGGGCCGATGGCTACACCTTC
D: TRBD2; size: .; V: TRBV4-1; J: TRBJ2-7; CDR3: CASSQDLAGTSGKLSSYEQYF; DNA: TGCGCCAGCAGCCAAGATTTAGCCGGGACTAGCGGTAAGCTGAGCTCCTACGAGCAGTACTTC
D: TRBD1; size: many; V: TRBV5-4; J: TRBJ2-3; CDR3: CASSWDRKITDTQYF; DNA: TGTGCCAGCAGCTGGGACAGGAAGATCACAGATACGCAGTATTTT
D: .; size: many; V: TRBV28; J: TRBJ1-4; CDR3: CASSPGREKLFF; DNA: TGTGCCAGCAGTCCAGGAAGGGAAAAACTGTTTTTT
D: .; size: few; V: TRBV18; J: TRBJ2-5; CDR3: CASSRETQETQYF; DNA: TGTGCCAGCTCACGAGAGACCCAAGAGACCCAGTACTTC
D: TRBD2; size: few; V: TRBV11-2; J: TRBJ2-7; CDR3: CASSLVAGEGEQYF; DNA: TGTGCCAGCAGCTTAGTTGCGGGAGAAGGGGAGCAGTACTTC